This TCR beta chain originates from a study of beta chain features in type 1 diabetes. Study-wide results and limits: Among patients with Type 1 diabetes, TCRB CDR3s were moderately but significantly shorter in every one of the four CD4+ subsets.

Reverse transcribing all isolated RNA meant expressed TCRB transcripts were sequenced. Assay: immunoSEQ multiplex PCR; the TCRdb copy retains only in-frame clones and omits some. Of a few hundred thousand clones listed, more than 12% are singletons. As to this clone: Its antigen remains unidentified.

CDR1 and CDR2 from the germline V gene are MNHEY and SMNVEV (reference sequence). Trimming shortened V by 5 bases and J by 1 base, and 14 bases separated the two germline ends. The CDR3 is made up of 15 amino acids. This sequence originates from a woman aged 18-35 years in good health. The chain has TRBV27 and TRBJ1-1; possible D gene TRBD1, 6 bases. The sample taken for sequencing was naive CD4+ T cells from blood. The CDR3 spells CASSTAGTKNTEAFF. CDR3 coding DNA: TGTGCCAGCAGTACCGCCGGGACAAAGAACACTGAAGCTTTCTTT.